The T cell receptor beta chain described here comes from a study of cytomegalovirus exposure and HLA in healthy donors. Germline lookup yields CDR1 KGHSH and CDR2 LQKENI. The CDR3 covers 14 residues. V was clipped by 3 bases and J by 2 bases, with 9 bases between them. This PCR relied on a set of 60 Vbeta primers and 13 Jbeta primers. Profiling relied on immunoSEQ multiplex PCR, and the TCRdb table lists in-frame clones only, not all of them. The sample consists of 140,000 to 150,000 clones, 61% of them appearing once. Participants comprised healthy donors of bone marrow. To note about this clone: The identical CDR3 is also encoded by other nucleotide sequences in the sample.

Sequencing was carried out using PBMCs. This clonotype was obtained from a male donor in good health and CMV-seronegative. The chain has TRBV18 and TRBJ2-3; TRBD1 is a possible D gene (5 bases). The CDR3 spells CASSPSGSTDTQYF. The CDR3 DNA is TGTGCCAGCTCACCTTCAGGGTCCACAGATACGCAGTATTTT.